The clone carrying this T cell receptor (beta chain) was seen many times. The antigen is unknown. The source of the sample is a study of T cells in Graves' hyperthyroidism and ophthalmopathy. The V gene's germline CDR1 is SGHRS and CDR2 YFSETQ. Trimming pared 1 base from V and 4 bases from J, leaving 11 bases between. The CDR3 has 14 amino acids. General study points: Blood also showed most of the thyroid clonotypes that were expanded above 0.001.

TCR beta CDR3 regions were amplified from RNA transcripts. When the TCR CDR3 underwent first-round RT-PCR, the HTBI primer set was used. TCRdb re-analysed the multiplex PCR reads in MiXCR, keeping a single row per CDR3 protein. There are around 700,000 distinct CDR3 sequences in the sample; approximately 19% occur only once, and approximately 15% lies in the top ten. The sequencing input was blood. This chain joins TRBV5-1 and TRBJ1-1; D is uncertain. The sequence came from a woman aged 45-60 years with Graves' hyperthyroidism that later progressed to Graves' ophthalmopathy. As DNA, the CDR3 is TGCGCCAGCAGCTTGCTGGGGAGCGCCACTGAAGCTTTCTTT. Translated, it gives CASSLLGSATEAFF.